Below, one TCR beta chain is given with its context. This sample was taken from a study of blood T cell repertoires in COVID-19. The wider study: Samples of COVID-19 (acute and convalescent) were obtained from the United States, Italy and Spain. T cells, B-cell-depleted T cells, or PBMCs provided the cDNA or gDNA that served as material.

The CDR3 totals 14 residues. Trimming pared 6 bases from V and 2 bases from J, leaving 11 bases between. Germline CDR1 and CDR2: MNHNY and SVGAGI (reference sequence). Under the authors' procedure: It was from reference gene primer amplification that nucleated cell counts were estimated. Profiling relied on immunoSEQ multiplex PCR, and the TCRdb table lists in-frame clones only, not all of them. That table supplies the V and J calls and clone size; D and trimming were determined from the DNA. Among 60,000 to 75,000 clones listed, 91% were seen once. The TCR comes from a man in his forties with COVID-19, enrolled during active disease. The chain has TRBV6-6 and TRBJ2-4; D might be TRBD1 (5 bases). The sequencing input was peripheral blood. In DNA, the CDR3 is TGTGCCAGCAGGCCTCAGGGATCCAAAAACATTCAGTACTTC. This codes for CASRPQGSKNIQYF.